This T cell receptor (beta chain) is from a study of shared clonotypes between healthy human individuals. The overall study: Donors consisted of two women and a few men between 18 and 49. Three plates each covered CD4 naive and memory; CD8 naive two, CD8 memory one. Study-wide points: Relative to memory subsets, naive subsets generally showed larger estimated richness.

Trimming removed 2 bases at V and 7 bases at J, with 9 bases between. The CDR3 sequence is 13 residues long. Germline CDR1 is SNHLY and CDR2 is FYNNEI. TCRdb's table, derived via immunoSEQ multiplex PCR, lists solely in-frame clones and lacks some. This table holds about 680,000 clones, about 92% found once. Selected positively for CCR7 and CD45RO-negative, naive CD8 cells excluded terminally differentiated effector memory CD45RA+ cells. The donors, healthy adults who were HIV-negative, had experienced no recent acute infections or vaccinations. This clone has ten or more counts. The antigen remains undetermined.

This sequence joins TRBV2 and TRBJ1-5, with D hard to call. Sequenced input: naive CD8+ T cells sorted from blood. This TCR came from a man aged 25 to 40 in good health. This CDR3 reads CASSELGGQPQHF. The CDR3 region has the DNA TGTGCCAGCAGTGAATTAGGTGGGCAGCCCCAGCATTTT. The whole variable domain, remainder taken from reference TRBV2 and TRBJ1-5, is EPEVTQTPSHQVTQMGQEVILRCVPISNHLYFYWYRQILGQKVEFLVSFYNNEISEKSEIFDDQFSVERPDGSNFTLKIRSTKLEDSAMYFCASSELGGQPQHFGDGTRLSIL.